These 4 T cell receptor beta chains came from one sample sequenced in a study of T cells in Graves' hyperthyroidism and ophthalmopathy. RNA transcripts gave rise to amplified TCR beta CDR3 regions. RT-PCR in the first round (using the HTBI primer set) targeted the TCR CDR3. TCRdb reprocessed the multiplex PCR reads via MiXCR and lists one record per CDR3 protein. The sample lists 75,000 to 100,000 distinct CDR3 sequences; around 52% were seen once. Material for sequencing was blood. The receptor set was obtained from a woman between 40 and 55 years old with Graves' hyperthyroidism.

This clonotype has a count of ten or more. The gene calls are TRBV5-1 and TRBJ1-1; TRBD1 is a possible D gene (6 bases). This CDR3 has 17 residues. Per the germline V gene, CDR1 is SGHRS and CDR2 is YFSETQ. Trimming left V 1 base short and J 0 bases short, with 16 bases between. As DNA, the CDR3 is TGCGCCAGCAGCTTGACCAGGGGAGTTGGGGTGAACACTGAAGCTTTCTTT. Amino acid sequence: CASSLTRGVGVNTEAFF.

A remark on this clonotype: The conserved phenylalanine or tryptophan is not found at the CDR3 terminus, so this likely reflects a read error. The rearrangement links TRBV7-3 to TRBJ2-7; unclear D gene. Germline CDR1 and CDR2: SGHTA and FQGTGA. The CDR3 extends over 14 amino acids. The ends were cut back, 3 bases at V and 1 base at J, with 10 bases in the middle. The CDR3 loop is CASSLERGSYEQYS. The CDR3 DNA reads TGTGCCAGCAGCTTGGAGCGCGGATCCTACGAGCAGTACTCC.

Of note for this clonotype: One end of the junction does not line up with germline, which may come from a read error. V and J are TRBV20-1 and TRBJ2-7, with 10 bases matching TRBD2. Germline V gene data show CDR1 as DFQATT and CDR2 as SNEGSKA (reference sequence). The CDR3 consists of 13 residues. Written as DNA, the CDR3 is TGCAGTGCCAAACCTAGCGGGAGCTACGAGCAGTGCTTC. Its translation: CSAKPSGSYEQCF.

V is TRBV24-1 and J is TRBJ2-5, with 8 positions matching TRBD1. Trimming took 3 bases from V and 5 from J; bases not matched to a gene: 1. Looked up from germline, CDR1 is KGHDR and CDR2 is SFDVKD. This CDR3 is built from 13 residues. CDR3 loop: CATSDRTGETQYF. The CDR3 DNA is TGTGCCACCAGTGATCGGACAGGGGAGACCCAGTACTTC.